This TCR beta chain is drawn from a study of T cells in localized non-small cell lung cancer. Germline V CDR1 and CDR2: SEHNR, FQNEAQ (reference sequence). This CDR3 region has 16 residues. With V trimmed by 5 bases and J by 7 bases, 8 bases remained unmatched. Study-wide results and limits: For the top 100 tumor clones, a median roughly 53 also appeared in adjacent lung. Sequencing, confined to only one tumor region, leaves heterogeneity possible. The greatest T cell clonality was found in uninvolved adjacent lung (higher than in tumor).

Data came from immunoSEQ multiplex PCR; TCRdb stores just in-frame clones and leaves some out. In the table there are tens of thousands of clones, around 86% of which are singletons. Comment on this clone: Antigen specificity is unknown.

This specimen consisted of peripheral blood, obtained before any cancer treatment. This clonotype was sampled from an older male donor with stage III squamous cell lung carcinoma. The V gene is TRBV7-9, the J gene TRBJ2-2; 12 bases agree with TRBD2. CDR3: CASSPQTSGSIGELFF. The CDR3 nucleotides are TGTGCCAGCAGCCCCCAGACTAGCGGGAGTATCGGGGAGCTGTTTTTT. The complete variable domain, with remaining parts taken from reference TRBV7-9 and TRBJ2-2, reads DTGVSQNPRHKITKRGQNVTFRCDPISEHNRLYWYRQTLGQGPEFLTYFQNEAQLEKSRLLSDRFSAERPKGSFSTLEIQRTEQGDSAMYLCASSPQTSGSIGELFFGEGSRLTVL.